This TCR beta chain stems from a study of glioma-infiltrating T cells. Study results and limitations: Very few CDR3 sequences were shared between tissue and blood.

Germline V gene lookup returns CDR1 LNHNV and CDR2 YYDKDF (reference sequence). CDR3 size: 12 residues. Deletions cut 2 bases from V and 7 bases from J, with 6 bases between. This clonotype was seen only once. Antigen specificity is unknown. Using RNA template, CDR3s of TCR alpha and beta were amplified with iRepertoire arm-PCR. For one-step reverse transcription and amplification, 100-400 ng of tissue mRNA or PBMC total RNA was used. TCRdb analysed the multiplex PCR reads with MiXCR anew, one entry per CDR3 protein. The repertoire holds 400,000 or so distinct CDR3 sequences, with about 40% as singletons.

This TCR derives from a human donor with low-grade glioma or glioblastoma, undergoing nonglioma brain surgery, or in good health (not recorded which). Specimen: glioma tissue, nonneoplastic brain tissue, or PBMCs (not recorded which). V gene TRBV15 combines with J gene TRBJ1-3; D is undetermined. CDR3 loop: CATSRYANTIYF. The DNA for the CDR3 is TGTGCCACCAGCAGATATGCTAACACCATATATTTT.